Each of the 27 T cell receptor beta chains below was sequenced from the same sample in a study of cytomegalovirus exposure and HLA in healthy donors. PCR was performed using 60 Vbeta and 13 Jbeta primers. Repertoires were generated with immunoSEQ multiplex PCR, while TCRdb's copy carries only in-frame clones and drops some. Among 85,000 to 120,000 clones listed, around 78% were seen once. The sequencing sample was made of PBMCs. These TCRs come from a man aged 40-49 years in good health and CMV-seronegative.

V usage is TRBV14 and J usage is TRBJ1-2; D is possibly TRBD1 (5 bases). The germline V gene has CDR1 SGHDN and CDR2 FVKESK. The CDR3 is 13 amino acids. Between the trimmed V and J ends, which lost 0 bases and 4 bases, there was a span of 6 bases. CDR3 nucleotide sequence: TGTGCCAGCAGCCAAGATCAGGGCTATGGCTACACCTTC. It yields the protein CASSQDQGYGYTF.

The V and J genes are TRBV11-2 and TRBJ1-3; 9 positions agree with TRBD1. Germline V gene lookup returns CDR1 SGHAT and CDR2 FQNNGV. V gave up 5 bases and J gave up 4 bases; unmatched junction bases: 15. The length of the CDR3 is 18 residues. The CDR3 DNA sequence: TGTGCCAGCAGCCAAACAGGGGGCCAGGGGACTTTGGGAAACACCATATATTTT. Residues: CASSQTGGQGTLGNTIYF.

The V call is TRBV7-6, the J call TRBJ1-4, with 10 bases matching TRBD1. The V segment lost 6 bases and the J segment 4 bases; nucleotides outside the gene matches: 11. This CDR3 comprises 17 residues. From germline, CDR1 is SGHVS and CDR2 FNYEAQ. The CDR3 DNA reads TGTGCCAGCAGTTCTAACTACCGGGACAGGGGTAATGAAAAACTGTTTTTT. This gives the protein CASSSNYRDRGNEKLFF. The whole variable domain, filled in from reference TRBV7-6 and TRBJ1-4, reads GAGVSQSPRYKVTKRGQDVALRCDPISGHVSLYWYRQALGQGPEFLTYFNYEAQQDKSGLPNDRFSAERPEGSISTLTIQRTEQRDSAMYRCASSSNYRDRGNEKLFFGSGTQLSVL.

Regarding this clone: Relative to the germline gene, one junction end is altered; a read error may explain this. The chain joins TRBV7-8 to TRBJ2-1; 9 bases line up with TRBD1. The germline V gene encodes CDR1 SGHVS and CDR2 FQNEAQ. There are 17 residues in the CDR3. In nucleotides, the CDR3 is TGTGCCAGCAGTTTAGCCAGACCGGGACAGGGCTACAATGAGCAGTTCTTC. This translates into CASSLARPGQGYNEQFF.

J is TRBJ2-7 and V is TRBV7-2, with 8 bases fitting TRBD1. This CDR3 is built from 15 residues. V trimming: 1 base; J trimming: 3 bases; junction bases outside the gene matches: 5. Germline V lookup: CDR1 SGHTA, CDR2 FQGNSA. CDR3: CASSLGGQGSYEQYF. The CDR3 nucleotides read TGTGCCAGCAGCTTAGGAGGACAGGGCAGCTACGAGCAGTACTTC.

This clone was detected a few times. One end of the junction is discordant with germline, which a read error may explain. CDR3: CSSSFTHFTDTGELFF. The CDR3 region has the DNA TGTTCCAGCAGCTTTACCCACTTTACCGACACCGGGGAGCTGTTTTTT. The chain has TRBV7-9 and TRBJ2-2, with D unresolved. The CDR3 consists of 16 residues. CDR1 SEHNR and CDR2 FQNEAQ come from the germline V gene (reference sequence).

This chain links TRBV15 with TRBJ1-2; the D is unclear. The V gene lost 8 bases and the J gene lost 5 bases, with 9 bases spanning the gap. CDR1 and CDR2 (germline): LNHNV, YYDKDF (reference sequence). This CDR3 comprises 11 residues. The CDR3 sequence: CATWGVYGYTF. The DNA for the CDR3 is TGTGCCACCTGGGGAGTTTATGGCTACACCTTC.

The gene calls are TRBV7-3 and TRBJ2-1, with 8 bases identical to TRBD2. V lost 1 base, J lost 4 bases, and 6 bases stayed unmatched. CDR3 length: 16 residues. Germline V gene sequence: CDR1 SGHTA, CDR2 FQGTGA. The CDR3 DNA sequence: TGTGCCAGCAGCTTAATGTCCGGGGGGGCTTACAATGAGCAGTTCTTC. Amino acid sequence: CASSLMSGGAYNEQFF.

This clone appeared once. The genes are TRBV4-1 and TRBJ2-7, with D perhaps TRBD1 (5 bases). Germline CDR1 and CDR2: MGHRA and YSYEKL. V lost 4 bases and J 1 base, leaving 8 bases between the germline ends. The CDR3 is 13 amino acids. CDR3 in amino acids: CASSPGLSYEQYF. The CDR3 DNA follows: TGCGCCAGCAGCCCAGGGCTTTCCTACGAGCAGTACTTC.

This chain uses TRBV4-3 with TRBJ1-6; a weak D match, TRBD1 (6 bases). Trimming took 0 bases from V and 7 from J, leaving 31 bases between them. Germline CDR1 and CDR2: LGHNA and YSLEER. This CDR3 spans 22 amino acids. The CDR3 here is CASSQETRLGHLLNKRNSPLHF. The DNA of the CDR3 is TGCGCCAGCAGCCAAGAAACAAGGCTGGGACACCTCCTAAACAAGAGAAATTCACCCCTCCACTTT.

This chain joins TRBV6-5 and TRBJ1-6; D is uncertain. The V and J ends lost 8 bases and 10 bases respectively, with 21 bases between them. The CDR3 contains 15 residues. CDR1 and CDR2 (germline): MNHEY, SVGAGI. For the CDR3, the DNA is TGTGCCAGCGGCCGGGGAGGTCTCGGTCTCTCACCCCTCCACTTT. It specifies CASGRGGLGLSPLHF.

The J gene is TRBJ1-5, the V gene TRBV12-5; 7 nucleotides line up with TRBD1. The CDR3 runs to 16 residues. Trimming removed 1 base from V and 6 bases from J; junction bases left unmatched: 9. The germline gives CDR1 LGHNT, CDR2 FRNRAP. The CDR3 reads CASGLDRDRRSQPQHF. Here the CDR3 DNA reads TGTGCTAGTGGTTTGGACCGGGACAGACGGAGTCAGCCCCAGCATTTT.

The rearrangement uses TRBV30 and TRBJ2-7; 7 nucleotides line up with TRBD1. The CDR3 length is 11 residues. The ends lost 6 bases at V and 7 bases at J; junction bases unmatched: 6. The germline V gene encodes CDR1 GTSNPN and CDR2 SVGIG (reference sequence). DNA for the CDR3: TGTGCCTGTTCGACAGGGCGTGAGCAGTACTTC. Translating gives CACSTGREQYF.

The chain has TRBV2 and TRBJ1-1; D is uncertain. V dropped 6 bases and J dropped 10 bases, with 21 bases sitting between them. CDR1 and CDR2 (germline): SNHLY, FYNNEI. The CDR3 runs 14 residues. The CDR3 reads CASRDRGRGWVAFF. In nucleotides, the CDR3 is TGTGCCAGCAGGGATCGCGGGCGAGGCTGGGTAGCTTTCTTT. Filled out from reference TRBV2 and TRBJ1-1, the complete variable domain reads EPEVTQTPSHQVTQMGQEVILRCVPISNHLYFYWYRQILGQKVEFLVSFYNNEISEKSEIFDDQFSVERPDGSNFTLKIRSTKLEDSAMYFCASRDRGRGWVAFFGQGTRLTVV.

The CDR3 region is CASSWTGEGGTQYF. In DNA form, the CDR3 reads TGTGCCAGCAGCTGGACAGGGGAGGGGGGGACCCAGTACTTC. The J gene is TRBJ2-5, the V gene TRBV7-3; 9 bases line up with TRBD1. The junction had 7 bases not matched to a gene; V was cut back by 4 bases and J by 7 bases. Germline CDR1 and CDR2: SGHTA and FQGTGA. The CDR3 is 14 amino acids.

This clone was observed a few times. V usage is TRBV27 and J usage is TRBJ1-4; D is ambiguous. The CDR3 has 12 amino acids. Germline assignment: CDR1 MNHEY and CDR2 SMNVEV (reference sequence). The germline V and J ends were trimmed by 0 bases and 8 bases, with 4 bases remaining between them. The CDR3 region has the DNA TGTGCCAGCAGTTTATCGGGCGAAAAACTGTTTTTT. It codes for CASSLSGEKLFF. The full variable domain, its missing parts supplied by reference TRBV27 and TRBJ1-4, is EAQVTQNPRYLITVTGKKLTVTCSQNMNHEYMSWYRQDPGLGLRQIYYSMNVEVTDKGDVPEGYKVSRKEKRNFPLILESPSPNQTSLYFCASSLSGEKLFFGSGTQLSVL.

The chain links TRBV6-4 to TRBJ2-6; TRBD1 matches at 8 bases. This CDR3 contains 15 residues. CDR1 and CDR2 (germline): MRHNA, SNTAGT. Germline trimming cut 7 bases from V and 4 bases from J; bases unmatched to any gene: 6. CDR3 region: CASKRTGSGANVLTF. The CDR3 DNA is TGTGCCAGCAAACGGACAGGGTCGGGGGCCAACGTCCTGACTTTC.

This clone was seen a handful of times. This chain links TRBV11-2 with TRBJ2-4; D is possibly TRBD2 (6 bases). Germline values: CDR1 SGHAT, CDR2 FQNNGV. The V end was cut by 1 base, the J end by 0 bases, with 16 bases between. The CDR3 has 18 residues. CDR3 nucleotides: TGTGCCAGCAGCTTAGGATGGGGGGACGGATTAGCCAAAAACATTCAGTACTTC. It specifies CASSLGWGDGLAKNIQYF.

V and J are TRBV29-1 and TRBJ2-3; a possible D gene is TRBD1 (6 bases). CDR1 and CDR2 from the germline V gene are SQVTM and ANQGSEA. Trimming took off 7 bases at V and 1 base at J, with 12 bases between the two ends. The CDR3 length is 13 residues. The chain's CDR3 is CSGMDSGTDTQYF. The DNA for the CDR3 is TGCAGCGGGATGGACAGTGGCACAGATACGCAGTATTTT.

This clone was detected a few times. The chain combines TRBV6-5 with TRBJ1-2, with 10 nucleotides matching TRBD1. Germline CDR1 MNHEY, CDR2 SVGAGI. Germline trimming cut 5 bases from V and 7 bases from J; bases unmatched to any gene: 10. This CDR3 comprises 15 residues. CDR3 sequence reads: CASSPPRDRGSGYTF. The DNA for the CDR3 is TGTGCCAGCAGTCCCCCACGGGACAGGGGAAGTGGCTACACCTTC.

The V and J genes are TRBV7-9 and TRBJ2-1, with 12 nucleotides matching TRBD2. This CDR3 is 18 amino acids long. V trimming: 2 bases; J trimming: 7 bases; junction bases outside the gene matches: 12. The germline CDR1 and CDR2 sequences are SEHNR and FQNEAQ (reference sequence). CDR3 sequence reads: CASSLKGLAGGPWNEQFF. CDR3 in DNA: TGTGCCAGCAGCTTAAAGGGGCTAGCGGGGGGGCCTTGGAATGAGCAGTTCTTC.

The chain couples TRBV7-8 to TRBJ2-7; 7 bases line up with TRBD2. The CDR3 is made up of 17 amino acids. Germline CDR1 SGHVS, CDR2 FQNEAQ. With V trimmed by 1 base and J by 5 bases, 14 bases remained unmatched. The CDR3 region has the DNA TGTGCCAGCAGCTTAGTAGGCTTTACGGGGGGAACTAACGAGCAGTACTTC. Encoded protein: CASSLVGFTGGTNEQYF. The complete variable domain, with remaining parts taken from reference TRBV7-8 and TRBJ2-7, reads GAGVSQSPRYKVAKRGQDVALRCDPISGHVSLFWYQQALGQGPEFLTYFQNEAQLDKSGLPSDRFFAERPEGSVSTLKIQRTQQEDSAVYLCASSLVGFTGGTNEQYFGPGTRLTVT.

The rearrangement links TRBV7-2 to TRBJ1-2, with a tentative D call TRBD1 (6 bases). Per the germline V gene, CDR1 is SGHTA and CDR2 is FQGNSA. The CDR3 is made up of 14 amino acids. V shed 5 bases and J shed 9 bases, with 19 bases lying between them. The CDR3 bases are TGTGCCAGCAGCCTTTCAGGGGCTGGGAATAGCTACACCTTC. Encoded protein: CASSLSGAGNSYTF.

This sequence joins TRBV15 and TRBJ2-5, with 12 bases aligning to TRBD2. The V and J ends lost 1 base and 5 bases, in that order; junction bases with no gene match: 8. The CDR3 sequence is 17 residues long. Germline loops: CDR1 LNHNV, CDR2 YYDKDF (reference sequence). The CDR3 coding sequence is TGTGCCACCAGCAGAGTTCTAGCGGGGGGGCCGGGGGAGACCCAGTACTTC. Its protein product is CATSRVLAGGPGETQYF.

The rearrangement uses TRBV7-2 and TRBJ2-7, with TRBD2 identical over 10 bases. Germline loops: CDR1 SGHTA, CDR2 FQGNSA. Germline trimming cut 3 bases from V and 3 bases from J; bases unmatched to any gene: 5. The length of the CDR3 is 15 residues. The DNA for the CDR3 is TGTGCCAGCAGCTTCAGAAGCGGGGGGGGCTACGAGCAGTACTTC. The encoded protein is CASSFRSGGGYEQYF.

The CDR3 region has the DNA TGTGCCAGCAGTTTTTTTGGGGCTAGTAATGAAAAACTGTTTTTT. This encodes CASSFFGASNEKLFF. The V gene is TRBV5-4, the J gene TRBJ1-4; tentatively, D is TRBD1 (5 bases). The germline CDR1 and CDR2 sequences are SGHNT and YYREEE (reference sequence). The CDR3 runs to 15 residues. Trimming removed 5 bases at V and 4 bases at J, with 15 bases between.

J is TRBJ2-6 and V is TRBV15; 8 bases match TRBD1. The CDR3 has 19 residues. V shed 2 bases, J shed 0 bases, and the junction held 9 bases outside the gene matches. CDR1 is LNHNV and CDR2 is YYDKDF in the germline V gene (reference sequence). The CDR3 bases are TGTGCCACCAGCAGATCTAGACAGGGGCCTAACTCTGGGGCCAACGTCCTGACTTTC. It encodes CATSRSRQGPNSGANVLTF. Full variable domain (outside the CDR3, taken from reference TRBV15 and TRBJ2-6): DAMVIQNPRYQVTQFGKPVTLSCSQTLNHNVMYWYQQKSSQAPKLLFHYYDKDFNNEADTPDNFQSRRPNTSFCFLDIRSPGLGDTAMYLCATSRSRQGPNSGANVLTFGAGSRLTVL.